These 12 T cell receptor beta chains came from one sample sequenced in a study of CD8 T cells in Susac syndrome. Reverse transcription of about 0.5 to 1 ug RNA used random hexamers. TCRdb recomputed calls from the immunoSEQ multiplex PCR reads with MiXCR, one row per CDR3 protein. Of more than 130,000 distinct CDR3 sequences detected, about 94% appear once; the ten largest clones hold approximately 0.25%. The material sequenced was CD8+ T cells from PBMCs. The receptors shown here come from a human donor in good health.

This chain uses TRBV19 with TRBJ2-1; the D is unclear. Trimming removed 8 bases from V and 4 bases from J, with 12 bases in between. Germline loops: CDR1 LNHDA, CDR2 SQIVND (reference sequence). The CDR3 extends over 13 amino acids. Written as DNA, the CDR3 is TGTGCCAGTTCCCCGGCTAAGTACAATGAGCAGTTCTTC. Translating gives CASSPAKYNEQFF.

V usage is TRBV7-6 and J usage is TRBJ1-1, with TRBD1 matching 8 bases. The germline V gene has CDR1 SGHVS and CDR2 FNYEAQ. V shed 3 bases and J 4 bases; nucleotides not matched to a gene: 1. CDR3 length equals 13 residues. The CDR3 region is CASSFGQGTEAFF. The CDR3 DNA is TGTGCCAGCAGCTTCGGACAGGGCACTGAAGCTTTCTTT.

The chain's CDR3 is CSVEAGVPNYNEQFF. CDR3 bases: TGCAGCGTTGAAGCTGGAGTCCCCAACTACAATGAGCAGTTCTTC. The chain combines TRBV29-1 with TRBJ2-1, with D unresolved. The CDR3 loop spans 15 amino acids. V lost 1 base and J 3 bases, leaving 13 bases between the germline ends. Germline-derived CDR1 and CDR2 are SQVTM and ANQGSEA.

V gene TRBV27 combines with J gene TRBJ2-2; D is unclear. Germline V CDR1 and CDR2: MNHEY, SMNVEV (reference sequence). This CDR3 comprises 13 residues. Trimming stripped 0 bases from V and 8 bases from J, with 7 bases between. CDR3 sequence (DNA): TGTGCCAGCAGTTTATCTAGGCGGGGGGAGCTGTTTTTT. Residues: CASSLSRRGELFF.

The chain recombines TRBV27 with TRBJ2-7; D remains ambiguous. Germline V gives CDR1 MNHEY, CDR2 SMNVEV (reference sequence). The CDR3 has 14 residues. Trimming took off 2 bases at V and 1 base at J, with 9 bases between the two ends. This CDR3 is CASSLVGPSYEQYF. CDR3 nucleotides: TGTGCCAGCAGTTTAGTGGGCCCTTCCTACGAGCAGTACTTC.

This clonotype occurred a few times. The CDR3 nucleotides read TGTGCCAGCAGCTTAGAGGGATGGGGTGCAGATACGCAGTATTTT. This gives the protein CASSLEGWGADTQYF. The rearrangement joins TRBV7-6 to TRBJ2-3; D call uncertain. The germline V and J ends were trimmed by 1 base and 4 bases, with 12 bases remaining between them. Germline-derived CDR1 and CDR2 are SGHVS and FNYEAQ. CDR3 length: 15 amino acids.

CDR3 sequence (DNA): TGCAGCGTTGAAGTTCAGGGGGGAGGTAATGAGCAGTTCTTC. This sequence encodes CSVEVQGGGNEQFF. The J gene is TRBJ2-1, the V gene TRBV29-1, with TRBD1 as a possible D gene (7 bases). This CDR3 region has 14 residues. The V and J ends lost 1 base and 7 bases respectively, with 14 bases between them. From germline, CDR1 is SQVTM and CDR2 ANQGSEA.

This clonotype was seen only once. The chain employs TRBV5-1 and TRBJ2-7; a possible D gene is TRBD1 (5 bases). The germline V gene encodes CDR1 SGHRS and CDR2 YFSETQ. The CDR3 is 12 amino acids. The V gene lost 6 bases and the J gene lost 2 bases, with 9 bases spanning the gap. The CDR3 protein is CASKATAYEQYF. CDR3 in DNA: TGCGCCAGCAAAGCGACAGCCTACGAGCAGTACTTC.

This rearrangement joins TRBV7-2 to TRBJ2-1; D is unresolved. This CDR3 is 13 amino acids long. Germline V gives CDR1 SGHTA, CDR2 FQGNSA. V was pared by 10 bases and J by 7 bases, with 17 bases between. The CDR3 loop is CAILVQVKNEQFF. Written as DNA, the CDR3 is TGTGCCATCTTGGTCCAGGTTAAAAATGAGCAGTTCTTC.

The chain employs TRBV28 and TRBJ2-7, with 8 bases lining up with TRBD2. Germline V lookup: CDR1 MDHEN, CDR2 SYDVKM. The CDR3 spans 15 residues. V lost 8 bases to trimming and J lost 5 bases; unmatched junction nucleotides: 14. CDR3: CASSSVRTSRDEQYF. CDR3 DNA sequence: TGTGCCAGCTCCTCGGTAAGGACTAGCAGGGACGAGCAGTACTTC. Together with reference TRBV28 and TRBJ2-7, the CDR3 gives the full variable domain: DVKVTQSSRYLVKRTGEKVFLECVQDMDHENMFWYRQDPGLGLRLIYFSYDVKMKEKGDIPEGYSVSREKKERFSLILESASTNQTSMYLCASSSVRTSRDEQYFGPGTRLTVT.

The genes are TRBV5-1 and TRBJ2-5; D is undetermined. This CDR3 is 14 amino acids long. The V end lost 2 bases, the J end lost 1 base, and 9 bases lay between the germline ends. Germline loops: CDR1 SGHRS, CDR2 YFSETQ. CDR3 loop: CASSFFGPQETQYF. The CDR3 DNA reads as TGCGCCAGCAGCTTTTTCGGACCCCAAGAGACCCAGTACTTC.

The chain joins TRBV27 to TRBJ1-1; D possibly corresponds to TRBD1 (6 bases). CDR1 is MNHEY, CDR2 SMNVEV, per germline (reference sequence). V lost 4 bases and J lost 7, with 19 bases in between. CDR3 length: 15 residues. Here the CDR3 reads CASSSSTRGIGEAFF. The CDR3, as DNA: TGTGCCAGCAGTTCATCGACAAGGGGGATAGGTGAAGCTTTCTTT.